These 3 T cell receptor beta chains share one sample of origin, sequenced in a study of cytomegalovirus exposure and HLA in healthy donors. With 60 Vbeta and 13 Jbeta primers, the PCR was carried out. The data were produced by immunoSEQ multiplex PCR, yet TCRdb's version contains in-frame clones alone and is incomplete. The table shows some 76,000 clones, with around three quarters occurring only once. Sample: PBMCs. These receptors were taken from a male donor in good health and CMV-seropositive.

The chain uses TRBV6-1 and TRBJ2-1; 8 nucleotides line up with TRBD2. CDR3 length: 15 residues. V gave up 2 bases and J gave up 0 bases; unmatched junction bases: 0. The germline gives CDR1 MNHNS, CDR2 SASEGT. CDR3 DNA: TGTGCCAGCAGTGAACTAGCGGGCTCCTACAATGAGCAGTTCTTC. Translating gives CASSELAGSYNEQFF.

The chain links TRBV2 to TRBJ2-5; a weak D match, TRBD2 (6 bases). The CDR3 is made up of 13 amino acids. Germline V lookup: CDR1 SNHLY, CDR2 FYNNEI. V shed 7 bases and J shed 5 bases, with 14 bases lying between them. The CDR3 DNA follows: TGTGCCAGCAAGGAGGGGTCGTCGGAGACCCAGTACTTC. Protein sequence: CASKEGSSETQYF.

The table lists this clone with a few counts. The rearrangement links TRBV7-9 to TRBJ2-5; 9 positions match TRBD1. Germline V gene data show CDR1 as SEHNR and CDR2 as FQNEAQ (reference sequence). Trimming at V came to 5 bases and at J to 5 bases, leaving 9 bases not matched to a gene. CDR3 length equals 15 residues. CDR3 DNA: TGTGCCAGCAGCCGCCTGTTGGGGACAGGGGAGACCCAGTACTTC. This gives the protein CASSRLLGTGETQYF.